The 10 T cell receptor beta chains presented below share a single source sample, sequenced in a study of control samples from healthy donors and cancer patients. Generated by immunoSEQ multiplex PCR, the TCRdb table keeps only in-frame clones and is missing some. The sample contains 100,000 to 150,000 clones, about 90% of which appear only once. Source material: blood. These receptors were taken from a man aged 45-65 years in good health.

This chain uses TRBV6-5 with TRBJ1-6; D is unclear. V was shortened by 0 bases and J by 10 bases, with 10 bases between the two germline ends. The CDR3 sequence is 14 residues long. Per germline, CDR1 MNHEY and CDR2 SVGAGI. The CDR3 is CASSYSGSSSPLHF. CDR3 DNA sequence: TGTGCCAGCAGTTACTCAGGGAGTAGCTCACCCCTCCACTTT.

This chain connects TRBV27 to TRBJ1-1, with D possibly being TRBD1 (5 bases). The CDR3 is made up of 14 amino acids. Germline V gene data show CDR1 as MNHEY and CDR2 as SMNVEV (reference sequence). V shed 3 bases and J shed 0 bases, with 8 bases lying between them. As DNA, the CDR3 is TGTGCCAGCAGTTTGAGGGGCTTGAACACTGAAGCTTTCTTT. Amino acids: CASSLRGLNTEAFF.

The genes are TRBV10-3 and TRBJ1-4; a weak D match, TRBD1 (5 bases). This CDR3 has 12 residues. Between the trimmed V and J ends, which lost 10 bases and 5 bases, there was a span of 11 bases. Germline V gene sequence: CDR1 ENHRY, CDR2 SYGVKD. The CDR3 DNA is TGTGCCACCCAGGGCCCCAATGAAAAACTGTTTTTT. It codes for CATQGPNEKLFF.

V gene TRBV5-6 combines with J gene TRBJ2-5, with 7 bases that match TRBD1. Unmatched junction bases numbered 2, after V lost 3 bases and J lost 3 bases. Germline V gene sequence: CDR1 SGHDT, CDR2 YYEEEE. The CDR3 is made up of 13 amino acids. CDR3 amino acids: CASSYGTEETQYF. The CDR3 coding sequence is TGTGCCAGCAGCTATGGGACAGAAGAGACCCAGTACTTC.

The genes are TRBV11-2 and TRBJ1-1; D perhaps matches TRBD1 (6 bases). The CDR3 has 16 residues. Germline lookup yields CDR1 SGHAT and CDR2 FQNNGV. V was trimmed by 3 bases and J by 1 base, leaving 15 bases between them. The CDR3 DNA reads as TGTGCCAGCAGCTTGAGCAGGGGTGTCAGGAACACTGAAGCTTTCTTT. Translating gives CASSLSRGVRNTEAFF.

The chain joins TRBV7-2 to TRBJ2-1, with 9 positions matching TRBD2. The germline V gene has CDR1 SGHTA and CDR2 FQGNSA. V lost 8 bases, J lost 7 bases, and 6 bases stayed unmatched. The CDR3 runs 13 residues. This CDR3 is CASAGGLRNEQFF. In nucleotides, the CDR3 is TGTGCCAGCGCGGGGGGGCTTAGGAATGAGCAGTTCTTC. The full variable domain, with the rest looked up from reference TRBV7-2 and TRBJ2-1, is GAGVSQSPSNKVTEKGKDVELRCDPISGHTALYWYRQSLGQGLEFLIYFQGNSAPDKSGLPSDRFSAERTGGSVSTLTIQRTQQEDSAVYLCASAGGLRNEQFFGPGTRLTVL.

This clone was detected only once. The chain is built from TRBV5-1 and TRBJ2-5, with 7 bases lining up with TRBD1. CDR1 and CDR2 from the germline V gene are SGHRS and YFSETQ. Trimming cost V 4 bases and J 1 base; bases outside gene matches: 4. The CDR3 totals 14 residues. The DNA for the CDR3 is TGCGCCAGCAGCGCAGGGACAGCCCAAGAGACCCAGTACTTC. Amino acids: CASSAGTAQETQYF.

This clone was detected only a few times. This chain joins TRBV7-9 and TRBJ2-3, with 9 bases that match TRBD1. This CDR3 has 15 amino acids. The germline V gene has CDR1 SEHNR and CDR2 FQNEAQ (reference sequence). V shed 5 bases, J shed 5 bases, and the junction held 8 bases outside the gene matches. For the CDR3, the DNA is TGTGCCAGCAGCCTACAGGGGGCGCGGGGAGATACGCAGTATTTT. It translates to CASSLQGARGDTQYF.

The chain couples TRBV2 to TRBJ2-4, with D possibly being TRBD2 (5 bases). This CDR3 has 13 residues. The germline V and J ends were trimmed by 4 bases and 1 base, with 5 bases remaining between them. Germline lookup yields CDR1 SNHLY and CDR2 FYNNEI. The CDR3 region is CASSGEAKNIQYF. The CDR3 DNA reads TGTGCCAGCAGTGGGGAGGCCAAAAACATTCAGTACTTC.

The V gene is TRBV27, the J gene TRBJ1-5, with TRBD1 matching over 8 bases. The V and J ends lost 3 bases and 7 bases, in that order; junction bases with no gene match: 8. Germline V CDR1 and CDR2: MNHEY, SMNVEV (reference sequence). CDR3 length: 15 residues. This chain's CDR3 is CASSLAGQGGQPQHF. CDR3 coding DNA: TGTGCCAGCAGTTTGGCCGGACAGGGCGGCCAGCCCCAGCATTTT.